This entry concerns a single T cell receptor (beta chain). The CDR3 length is 15 residues. The V segment lost 4 bases and the J segment 8 bases; nucleotides outside the gene matches: 6. The germline V gene has CDR1 SGHNT and CDR2 YYREEE (reference sequence). Self-reported history from a screening survey and questionnaire set each donor's cohort. The entry originates in a study of blood T cell repertoires in COVID-19. As for the study in general: Among Cohort 3 donors, those recovered had two negative PCRs, clearance, or symptom resolution. Italy, Spain and the United States were the sources of the convalescent and acute COVID-19 samples.

The table came from immunoSEQ multiplex PCR; TCRdb's copy has only in-frame clones and leaves some out. The repertoire holds approximately 360,000 clones, with around 87% as singletons. The TCR was taken from a man aged 35 to 55 in a cohort exposed to, infected with or recovered from COVID-19 (not recorded which). Input material: PBMCs or T cells enriched from blood (not recorded which). The chain has TRBV5-4 and TRBJ2-1, with 13 positions matching TRBD2. The CDR3 sequence is CASSPGTSGIYEQFF. The CDR3 DNA reads TGTGCCAGCAGCCCCGGGACTAGCGGGATTTATGAGCAGTTCTTC.